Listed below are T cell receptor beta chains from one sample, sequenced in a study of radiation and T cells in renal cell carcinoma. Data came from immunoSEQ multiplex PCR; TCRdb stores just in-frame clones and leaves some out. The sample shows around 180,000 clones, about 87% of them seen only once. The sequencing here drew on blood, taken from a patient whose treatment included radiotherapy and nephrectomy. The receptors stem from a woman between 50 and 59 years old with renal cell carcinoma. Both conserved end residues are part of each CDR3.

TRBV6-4,CASTLSSWAREKLFF
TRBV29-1,CSVRDSDQPQHF
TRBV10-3,CATATSGGLSSYNEQFF
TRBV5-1,CASRTGGNTEAFF
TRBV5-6,CASSLARTGANSPLHF
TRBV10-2,CASRRIQGGETQYF
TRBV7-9,CASISLGTDTQYF
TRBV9,CASSVEGRAYNEQFF
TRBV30,CASNRGENTEAFF
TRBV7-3,CASSTGQGGSLHF
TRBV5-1,CASSAGPGQRPLF
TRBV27,CASSSHRATNEKLFF
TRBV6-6,CASSYSLWGSTDTQYF
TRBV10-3,CAISAGQGFGEQYF
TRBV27,CASSTTRVGEQYF
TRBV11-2,CASSLTGNQPQHF
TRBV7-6,CASSGTGANYGYTF
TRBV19,CASSEGQDNSPLHF
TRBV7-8,CASSLYSGGTQETQYF
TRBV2,CASRRGSTTDTQYF
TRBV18,CASSRSLAPGELFF
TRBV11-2,CASSREGAEAFF
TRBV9,CASSVARLAGGNEQFF
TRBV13,CASSQRTSGGAEQYF
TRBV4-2,CASSQAEENTEAFF
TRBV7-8,CASSPPGLKNTGELFF
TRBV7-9,CASSTGTSGGQKQETQYF
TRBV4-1,CASSQGLRGTDTQYF
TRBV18,CASSPPRPDRYTEAFF
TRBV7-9,CASSSGQAVYNSPLHF
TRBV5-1,CASSLSGSTTNEKLFF